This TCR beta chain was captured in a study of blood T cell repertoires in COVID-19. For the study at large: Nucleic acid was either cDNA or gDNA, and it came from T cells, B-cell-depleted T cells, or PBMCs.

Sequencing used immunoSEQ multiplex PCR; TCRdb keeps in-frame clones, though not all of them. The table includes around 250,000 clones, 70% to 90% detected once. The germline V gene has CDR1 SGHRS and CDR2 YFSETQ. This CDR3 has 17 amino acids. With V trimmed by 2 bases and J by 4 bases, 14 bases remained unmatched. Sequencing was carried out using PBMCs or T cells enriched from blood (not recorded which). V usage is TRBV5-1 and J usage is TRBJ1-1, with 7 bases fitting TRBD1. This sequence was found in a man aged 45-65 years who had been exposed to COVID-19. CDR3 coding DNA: TGCGCCAGCAGCTTAGGCGAGACAGGGAAGTTTGTCACTGAAGCTTTCTTT. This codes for CASSLGETGKFVTEAFF.